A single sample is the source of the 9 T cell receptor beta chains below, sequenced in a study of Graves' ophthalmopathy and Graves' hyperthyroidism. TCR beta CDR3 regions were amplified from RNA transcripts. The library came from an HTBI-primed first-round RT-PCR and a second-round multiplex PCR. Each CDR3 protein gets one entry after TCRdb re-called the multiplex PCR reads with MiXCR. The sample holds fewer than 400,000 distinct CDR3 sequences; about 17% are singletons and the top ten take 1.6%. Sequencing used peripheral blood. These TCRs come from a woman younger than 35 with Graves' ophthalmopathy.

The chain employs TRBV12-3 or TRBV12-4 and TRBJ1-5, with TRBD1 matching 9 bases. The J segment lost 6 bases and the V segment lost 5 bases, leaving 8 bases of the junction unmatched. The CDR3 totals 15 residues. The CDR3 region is CASSTTGGSSQPQHF. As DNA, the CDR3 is TGTGCCAGCAGTACAACAGGGGGCTCGAGTCAGCCCCAGCATTTT.

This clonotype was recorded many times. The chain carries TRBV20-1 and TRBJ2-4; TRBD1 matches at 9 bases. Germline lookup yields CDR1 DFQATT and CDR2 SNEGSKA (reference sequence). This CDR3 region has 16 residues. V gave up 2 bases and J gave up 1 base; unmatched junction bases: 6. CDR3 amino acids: CSARCYRGPAKNIQYF. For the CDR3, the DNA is TGCAGTGCTAGATGCTACAGGGGGCCGGCCAAAAACATTCAGTACTTC.

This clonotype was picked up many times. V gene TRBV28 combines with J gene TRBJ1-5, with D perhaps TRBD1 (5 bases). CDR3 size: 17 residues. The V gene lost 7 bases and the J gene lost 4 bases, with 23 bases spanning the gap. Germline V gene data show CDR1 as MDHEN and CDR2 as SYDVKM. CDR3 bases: TGTGCCAGCATTATTGGGGGATCGTTAGGGTTGAATCAGCCCCAGCATTTT. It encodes CASIIGGSLGLNQPQHF.

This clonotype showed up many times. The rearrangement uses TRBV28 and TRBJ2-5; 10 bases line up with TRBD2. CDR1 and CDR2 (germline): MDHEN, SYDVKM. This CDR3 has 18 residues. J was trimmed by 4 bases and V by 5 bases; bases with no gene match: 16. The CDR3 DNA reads TGTGCCAGCAGTCCCTGGGTGGTAGCGGGGGGTAGGGCAGAGACCCAGTACTTC. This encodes CASSPWVVAGGRAETQYF.

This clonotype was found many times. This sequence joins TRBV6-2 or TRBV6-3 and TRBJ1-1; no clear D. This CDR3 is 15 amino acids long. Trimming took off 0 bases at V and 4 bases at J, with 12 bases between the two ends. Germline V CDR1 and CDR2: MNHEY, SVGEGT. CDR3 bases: TGTGCCAGCAGTTACTCTGGAGCCCCGACCACTGAAGCTTTCTTT. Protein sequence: CASSYSGAPTTEAFF.

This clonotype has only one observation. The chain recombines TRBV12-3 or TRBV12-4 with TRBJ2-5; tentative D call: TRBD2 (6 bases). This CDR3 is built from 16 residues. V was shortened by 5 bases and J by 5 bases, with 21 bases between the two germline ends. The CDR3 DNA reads TGTGCCAGCAGTGAGCTTTTGTCAGGCGGGATTGAGACCCAGTACTTC. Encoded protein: CASSELLSGGIETQYF.

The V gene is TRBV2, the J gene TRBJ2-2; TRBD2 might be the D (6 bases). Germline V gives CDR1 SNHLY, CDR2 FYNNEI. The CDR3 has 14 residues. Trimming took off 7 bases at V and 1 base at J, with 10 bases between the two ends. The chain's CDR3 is CASKRRENTGELFF. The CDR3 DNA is TGTGCCAGCAAGAGGCGGGAGAACACCGGGGAGCTGTTTTTT. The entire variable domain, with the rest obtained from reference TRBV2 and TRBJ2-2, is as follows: EPEVTQTPSHQVTQMGQEVILRCVPISNHLYFYWYRQILGQKVEFLVSFYNNEISEKSEIFDDQFSVERPDGSNFTLKIRSTKLEDSAMYFCASKRRENTGELFFGEGSRLTVL.

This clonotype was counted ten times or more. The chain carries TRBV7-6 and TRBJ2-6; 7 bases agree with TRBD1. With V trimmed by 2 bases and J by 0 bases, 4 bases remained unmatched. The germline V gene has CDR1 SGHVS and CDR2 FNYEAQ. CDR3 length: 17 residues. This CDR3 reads CASSLIGTVSGANVLTF. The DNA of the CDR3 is TGTGCCAGCAGCTTAATTGGGACAGTCTCTGGGGCCAACGTCCTGACTTTC.

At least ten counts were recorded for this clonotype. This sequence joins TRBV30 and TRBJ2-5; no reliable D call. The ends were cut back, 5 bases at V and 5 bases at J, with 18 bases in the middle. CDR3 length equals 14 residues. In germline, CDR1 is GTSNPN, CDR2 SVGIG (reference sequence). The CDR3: CAWSYSPSWETQYF. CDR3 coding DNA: TGTGCCTGGTCCTACAGCCCGTCCTGGGAGACCCAGTACTTC.